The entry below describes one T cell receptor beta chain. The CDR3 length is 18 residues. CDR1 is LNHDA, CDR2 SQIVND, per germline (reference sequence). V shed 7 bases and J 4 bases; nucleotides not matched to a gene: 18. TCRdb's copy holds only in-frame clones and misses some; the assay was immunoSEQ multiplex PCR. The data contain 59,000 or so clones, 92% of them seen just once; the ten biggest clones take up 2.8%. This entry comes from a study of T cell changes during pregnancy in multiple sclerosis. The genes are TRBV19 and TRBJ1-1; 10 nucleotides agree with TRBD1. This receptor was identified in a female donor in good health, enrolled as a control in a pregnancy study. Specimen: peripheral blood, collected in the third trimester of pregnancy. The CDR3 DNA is TGTGCCAGTACCATTAACGACAGGGGGCGCCCGACGGGCACTGAAGCTTTCTTT. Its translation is CASTINDRGRPTGTEAFF.